A single sample gave rise to the 25 T cell receptor beta chains below, sequenced in a study of T-cell memory formation after mild COVID-19. TCRdb re-called the 5' RACE reads with MiXCR, one entry per CDR3 protein. Of under 250,000 distinct CDR3 sequences in the sample, over 9% were seen once. The sample was PBMCs or a T cell subset sorted from them (not recorded which). These TCRs come from a man aged 18 to 30 who had mild COVID-19 (a few samples of this study predate the infection). Cell type and time point are not known.

This clonotype was found a few times. The genes are TRBV5-4 and TRBJ2-5; D might be TRBD2 (6 bases). V was pared by 0 bases and J by 5 bases, with 11 bases between. The CDR3 extends over 14 amino acids. Germline V gene lookup returns CDR1 SGHNT and CDR2 YYREEE (reference sequence). The CDR3 region is CASSLAAGQETQYF. CDR3 in DNA: TGTGCCAGCAGCTTGGCGGCGGGGCAGGAGACCCAGTACTTC.

CDR3 region: CSARDAGGSDTQYF. The CDR3 DNA reads as TGCAGTGCTAGAGACGCGGGGGGTTCGGATACGCAGTATTTT. The V call is TRBV20-1, the J call TRBJ2-3, with TRBD2 identical over 8 bases. With 0 bases clipped from V and 6 bases from J, the junction kept 5 bases outside the gene matches. This CDR3 is 14 amino acids long. CDR1 DFQATT and CDR2 SNEGSKA come from the germline V gene (reference sequence).

The rearrangement joins TRBV29-1 to TRBJ1-1; D call uncertain. CDR1 and CDR2 from the germline V gene are SQVTM and ANQGSEA. The V and J ends lost 5 bases and 8 bases respectively, with 12 bases between them. The CDR3 length is 11 residues. CDR3 region: CSVSSLVEAFF. The DNA for the CDR3 is TGCAGCGTTTCATCATTGGTCGAAGCTTTCTTT.

This clonotype showed up many times. V usage is TRBV4-3 and J usage is TRBJ2-7; a possible D gene is TRBD1 (6 bases). Germline V gene sequence: CDR1 LGHNA, CDR2 YSLEER. Deletions cut 3 bases from V and 0 bases from J, with 18 bases between. This CDR3 region has 17 residues. The CDR3 sequence: CASSQQLGQRVSYEQYF. CDR3 in DNA: TGCGCCAGCAGCCAGCAACTCGGACAGAGGGTCTCCTACGAGCAGTACTTC.

This clonotype was detected many times. The chain links TRBV12-3 or TRBV12-4 to TRBJ1-6, with a weak D call TRBD1 (5 bases). The CDR3 length is 14 residues. V lost 5 bases, J lost 4 bases, and 9 bases lay in between. The DNA of the CDR3 is TGTGCCAGCAGTCCGGGACCGTATAATTCACCCCTCCACTTT. As protein: CASSPGPYNSPLHF.

The rearrangement links TRBV3-1 to TRBJ2-5; 7 bases line up with TRBD1. Looked up from germline, CDR1 is LGHDT and CDR2 is YNNKEL (reference sequence). Germline trimming cut 7 bases from V and 4 bases from J; bases unmatched to any gene: 12. This CDR3 contains 15 residues. The CDR3 DNA follows: TGTGCCAGCACCCCTAGAGCGACAGGGCGAGAGACCCAGTACTTC. It encodes CASTPRATGRETQYF.

The CDR3 DNA follows: TGTGCCACCACCCGGCTTTACGGCTACGAGCAGTACGTC. It specifies CATTRLYGYEQYV. The chain uses TRBV6-2 or TRBV6-3 and TRBJ2-7; D unresolved. The CDR3 runs to 13 residues. Germline V gene data show CDR1 as MNHEY and CDR2 as SVGEGT. Trimming removed 10 bases at V and 3 bases at J, with 16 bases between.

The table lists this clonotype with many counts. The V gene is TRBV5-1, the J gene TRBJ2-3; D is unclear. The CDR3 has 13 amino acids. Germline assignment: CDR1 SGHRS and CDR2 YFSETQ. Between the trimmed V and J ends, which lost 1 base and 5 bases, there was a span of 8 bases. The CDR3 DNA reads as TGCGCCAGCAGCTTGCCAGGCAAAGATACGCAGTATTTT. Its translation: CASSLPGKDTQYF.

This clonotype appeared a few times. V is TRBV5-1 and J is TRBJ2-7, with D possibly being TRBD1 or TRBD2 (5 bases each). Germline CDR1 SGHRS, CDR2 YFSETQ. The CDR3 runs 15 residues. Trimming cost V 5 bases and J 2 bases, with 17 bases left between them. This chain's CDR3 is CASRPRDGGPYEQYF. CDR3 nucleotides: TGCGCCAGCAGACCCCGGGACGGAGGTCCCTACGAGCAGTACTTC.

This clonotype was observed a handful of times. The chain has TRBV15 and TRBJ2-7; D call uncertain. CDR1 is LNHNV, CDR2 YYDKDF, per germline (reference sequence). The CDR3 loop spans 14 amino acids. V lost 1 base and J 3 bases, leaving 10 bases between the germline ends. The CDR3: CATSRAPAGYEQYF. The CDR3, as DNA: TGTGCCACCAGCAGAGCCCCGGCTGGCTACGAGCAGTACTTC.

V and J are TRBV2 and TRBJ2-1, with 9 positions matching TRBD1. The germline gives CDR1 SNHLY, CDR2 FYNNEI. With V trimmed by 6 bases and J by 8 bases, 8 bases remained unmatched. The CDR3 covers 14 residues. The CDR3 sequence is CASRTGTGIYEQFF. The CDR3, as DNA: TGTGCCAGCAGAACCGGGACAGGGATTTATGAGCAGTTCTTC.

The chain has TRBV6-6 and TRBJ1-5; D is undetermined. In germline, CDR1 is MNHNY, CDR2 SVGAGI (reference sequence). V was trimmed by 8 bases and J by 7 bases, leaving 18 bases between them. The CDR3 totals 14 residues. CDR3 loop: CASLKGGQIQPQHF. For the CDR3, the DNA is TGTGCCAGCCTCAAAGGTGGGCAGATCCAGCCCCAGCATTTT.

This clonotype was observed at least ten times. The chain links TRBV5-1 to TRBJ2-1; TRBD1 is a possible D gene (6 bases). Germline V gives CDR1 SGHRS, CDR2 YFSETQ. Trimming cost V 4 bases and J 8 bases, with 10 bases left between them. CDR3 size: 12 residues. As DNA, the CDR3 is TGCGCCAGCAGCCCCAGGGGAGATGAGCAGTTCTTC. It yields the protein CASSPRGDEQFF.

This clonotype was detected many times. The rearrangement links TRBV12-5 to TRBJ2-6; D not certain. The CDR3 extends over 13 amino acids. The germline V gene has CDR1 LGHNT and CDR2 FRNRAP. Deletions cut 7 bases from V and 2 bases from J, with 6 bases between. CDR3 in amino acids: CASDGAGANVLTF. In nucleotides, the CDR3 is TGTGCTAGTGACGGAGCTGGGGCCAACGTCCTGACTTTC.

This clonotype was seen more than once but under ten times. The V call is TRBV2, the J call TRBJ1-5, with 10 nucleotides matching TRBD1. CDR1 and CDR2 (germline): SNHLY, FYNNEI. V lost 4 bases, J lost 7 bases, and 4 bases stayed unmatched. This CDR3 comprises 14 residues. Written as DNA, the CDR3 is TGTGCCAGCAGTGGGACAGGGGGTTCGCAGCCCCAGCATTTT. As protein: CASSGTGGSQPQHF. The variable domain in full, with the rest retrieved from reference TRBV2 and TRBJ1-5, is EPEVTQTPSHQVTQMGQEVILRCVPISNHLYFYWYRQILGQKVEFLVSFYNNEISEKSEIFDDQFSVERPDGSNFTLKIRSTKLEDSAMYFCASSGTGGSQPQHFGDGTRLSIL.

This clonotype was seen a handful of times. This chain connects TRBV6-5 to TRBJ2-6; no clear D gene. This CDR3 has 15 amino acids. The germline V gene encodes CDR1 MNHEY and CDR2 SVGAGI. Trimming cost V 10 bases and J 0 bases, with 13 bases left between them. The CDR3: CAIGRSSSGANVLTF. The CDR3 region has the DNA TGTGCCATAGGGCGGAGCAGCTCTGGGGCCAACGTCCTGACTTTC.

V gene TRBV20-1 combines with J gene TRBJ1-2, with D perhaps TRBD1 (6 bases). The CDR3 extends over 17 amino acids. From germline, CDR1 is DFQATT and CDR2 SNEGSKA (reference sequence). V was pared by 1 base and J by 0 bases, with 18 bases between. The CDR3, as DNA: TGCAGTGCTAGAGCGTCCCGGGGGCCCTTAGCTAACTATGGCTACACCTTC. The encoded protein is CSARASRGPLANYGYTF.

The V gene is TRBV13, the J gene TRBJ2-7, with TRBD1 matching over 8 bases. The V gene's germline CDR1 is PRHDT and CDR2 FYEKMQ (reference sequence). This CDR3 has 12 residues. The CDR3 loop is CASSSRGREKYV. CDR3 in DNA: TGTGCCAGCAGCTCCAGGGGGCGCGAGAAGTACGTC.

This clonotype was observed a handful of times. The chain recombines TRBV12-3 or TRBV12-4 with TRBJ2-5; a possible D gene is TRBD2 (6 bases). The CDR3 spans 15 residues. Trimming took off 3 bases at V and 2 bases at J, with 13 bases between the two ends. The CDR3 DNA follows: TGTGCCAGCAGTTTGGGCGGGGTCACACAAGAGACCCAGTACTTC. It specifies CASSLGGVTQETQYF.

This clonotype was seen only a few times. This sequence joins TRBV6-5 and TRBJ1-3; no clear D gene. The CDR3 sequence is 14 residues long. Trimming took off 8 bases at V and 0 bases at J, with 11 bases between the two ends. Germline CDR1 is MNHEY and CDR2 is SVGAGI. This chain's CDR3 is CASRNGLSGNTIYF. Here the CDR3 DNA reads TGTGCCAGCCGAAACGGGCTCTCTGGAAACACCATATATTTT.

This clonotype was counted ten times or more. V gene TRBV7-9 combines with J gene TRBJ2-5; D not resolved. Germline V CDR1 and CDR2: SEHNR, FQNEAQ (reference sequence). The CDR3 is 12 amino acids. V dropped 5 bases and J dropped 8 bases, with 12 bases sitting between them. CDR3 sequence (DNA): TGTGCCAGCAGCCTCGTTCGGACCACCCAGTACTTC. As protein: CASSLVRTTQYF.

The chain uses TRBV5-4 and TRBJ1-2, with 7 nucleotides matching TRBD1. This CDR3 contains 13 residues. Unmatched junction bases numbered 4, after V lost 4 bases and J lost 4 bases. CDR1 is SGHNT and CDR2 is YYREEE in the germline V gene (reference sequence). The CDR3 loop reads CASSPRGSYGYTF. The CDR3 coding sequence is TGTGCCAGCAGCCCCAGGGGGTCCTATGGCTACACCTTC.

V and J are TRBV28 and TRBJ2-6, with 8 bases that match TRBD2. With V trimmed by 5 bases and J by 2 bases, 20 bases remained unmatched. In germline, CDR1 is MDHEN, CDR2 SYDVKM. The CDR3 covers 21 residues. In DNA form, the CDR3 reads TGTGCCAGCAGTCCGCGGGGGGCGCTTTTCAAAGGCGCTCCTGGGGCCAACGTCCTGACTTTC. Its translation: CASSPRGALFKGAPGANVLTF.

This clonotype was observed a few times. The rearrangement uses TRBV11-2 and TRBJ2-5; the D gene is possibly TRBD2 (6 bases). The CDR3 covers 15 residues. Germline values: CDR1 SGHAT, CDR2 FQNNGV. V was shortened by 3 bases and J by 5 bases, with 16 bases between the two germline ends. This CDR3 reads CASSFLFGGAETQYF. CDR3 sequence (DNA): TGTGCCAGCAGCTTTCTCTTCGGCGGGGCGGAGACCCAGTACTTC.

This clonotype was counted many times. V is TRBV20-1 and J is TRBJ2-3; D is perhaps TRBD2 (6 bases). This CDR3 has 14 amino acids. Trimming removed 3 bases from V and 0 bases from J, with 10 bases in between. Germline loops: CDR1 DFQATT, CDR2 SNEGSKA (reference sequence). The CDR3 bases are TGCAGTGCTAGGCGGGGTGTCAGCACAGATACGCAGTATTTT. Its protein is CSARRGVSTDTQYF.